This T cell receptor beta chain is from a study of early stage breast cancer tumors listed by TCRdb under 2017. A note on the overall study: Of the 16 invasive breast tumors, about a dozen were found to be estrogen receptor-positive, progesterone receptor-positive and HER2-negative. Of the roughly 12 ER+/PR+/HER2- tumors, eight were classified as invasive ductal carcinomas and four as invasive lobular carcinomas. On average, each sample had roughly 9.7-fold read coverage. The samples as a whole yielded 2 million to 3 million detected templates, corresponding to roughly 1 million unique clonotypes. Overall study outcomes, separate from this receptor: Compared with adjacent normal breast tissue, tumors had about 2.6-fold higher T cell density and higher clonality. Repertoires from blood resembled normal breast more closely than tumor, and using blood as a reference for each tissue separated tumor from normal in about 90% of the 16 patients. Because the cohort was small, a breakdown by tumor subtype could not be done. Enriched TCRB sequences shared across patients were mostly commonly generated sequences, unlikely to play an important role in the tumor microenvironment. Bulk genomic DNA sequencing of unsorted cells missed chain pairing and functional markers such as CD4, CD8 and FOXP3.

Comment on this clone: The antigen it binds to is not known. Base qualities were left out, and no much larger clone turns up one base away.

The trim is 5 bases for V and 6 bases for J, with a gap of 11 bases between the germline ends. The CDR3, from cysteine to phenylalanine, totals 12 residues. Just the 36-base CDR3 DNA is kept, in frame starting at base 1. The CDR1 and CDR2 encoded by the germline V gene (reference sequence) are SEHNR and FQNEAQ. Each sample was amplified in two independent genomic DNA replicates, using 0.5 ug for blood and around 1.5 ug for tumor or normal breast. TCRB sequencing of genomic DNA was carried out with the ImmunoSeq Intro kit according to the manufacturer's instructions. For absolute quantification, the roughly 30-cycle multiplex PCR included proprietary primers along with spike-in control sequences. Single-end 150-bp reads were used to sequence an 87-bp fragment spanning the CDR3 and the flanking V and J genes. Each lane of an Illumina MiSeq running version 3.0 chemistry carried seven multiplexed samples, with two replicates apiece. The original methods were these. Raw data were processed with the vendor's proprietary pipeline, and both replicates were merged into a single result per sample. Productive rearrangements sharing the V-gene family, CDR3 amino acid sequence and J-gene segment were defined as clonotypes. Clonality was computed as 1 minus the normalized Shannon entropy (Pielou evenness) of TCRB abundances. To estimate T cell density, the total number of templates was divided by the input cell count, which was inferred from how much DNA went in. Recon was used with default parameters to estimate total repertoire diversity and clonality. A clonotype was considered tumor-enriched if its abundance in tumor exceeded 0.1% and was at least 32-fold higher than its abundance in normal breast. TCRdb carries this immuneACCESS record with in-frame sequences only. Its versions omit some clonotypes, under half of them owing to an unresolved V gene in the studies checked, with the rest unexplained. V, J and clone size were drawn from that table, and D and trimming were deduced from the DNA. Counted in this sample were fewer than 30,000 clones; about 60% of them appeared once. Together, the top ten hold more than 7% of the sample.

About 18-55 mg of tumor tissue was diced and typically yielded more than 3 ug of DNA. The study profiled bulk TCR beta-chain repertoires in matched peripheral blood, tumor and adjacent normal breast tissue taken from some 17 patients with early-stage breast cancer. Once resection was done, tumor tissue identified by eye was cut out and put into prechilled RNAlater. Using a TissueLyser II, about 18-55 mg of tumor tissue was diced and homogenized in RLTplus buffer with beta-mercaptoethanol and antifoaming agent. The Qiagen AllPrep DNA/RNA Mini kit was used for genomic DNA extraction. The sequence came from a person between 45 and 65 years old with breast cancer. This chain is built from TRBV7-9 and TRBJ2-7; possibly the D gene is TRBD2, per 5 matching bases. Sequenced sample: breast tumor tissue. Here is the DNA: TGTGCCAGCAGCACGAGGGTTGCCGAGCAGTACTTC. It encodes CASSTRVAEQYF.